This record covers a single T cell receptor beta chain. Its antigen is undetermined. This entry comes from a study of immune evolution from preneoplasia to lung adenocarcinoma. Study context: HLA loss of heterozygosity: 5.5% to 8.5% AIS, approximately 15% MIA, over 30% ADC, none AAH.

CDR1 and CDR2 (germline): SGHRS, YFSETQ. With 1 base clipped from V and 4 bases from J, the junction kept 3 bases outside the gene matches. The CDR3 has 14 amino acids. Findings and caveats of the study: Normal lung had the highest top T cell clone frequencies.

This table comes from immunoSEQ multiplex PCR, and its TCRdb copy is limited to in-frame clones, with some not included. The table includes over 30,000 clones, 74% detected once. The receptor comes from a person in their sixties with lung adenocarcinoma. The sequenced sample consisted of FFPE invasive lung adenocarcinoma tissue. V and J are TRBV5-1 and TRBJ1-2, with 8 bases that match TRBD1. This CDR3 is CASSLQGAGYGYTF. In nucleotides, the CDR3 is TGCGCCAGCAGCTTGCAGGGGGCGGGCTATGGCTACACCTTC.